This TCR beta chain originates from a study of blood T cells in healthy people across ages. Together with a sample-barcoded 5' primer, a J-beta primer mix was included in a second PCR lasting about 6 to 12 cycles. TCRdb re-derived calls from the 5' RACE reads in MiXCR, one entry per CDR3 protein. The data hold about 1,000,000 distinct CDR3 sequences, with around 45% observed a single time. The CDR3 is made up of 16 amino acids. The trim removed 4 bases at V and 6 bases at J, leaving 14 bases unmatched. CDR1 SNHLY and CDR2 FYNNEI come from the germline V gene. The chain carries TRBV2 and TRBJ2-7; 8 nucleotides line up with TRBD1. The TCR originated in a woman aged 60-70 years in good health. Sequenced input: blood. This chain's CDR3 is CASSGRSRDRFGEQYF. The CDR3 DNA reads TGTGCCAGCAGTGGGAGGTCCAGGGACAGGTTCGGCGAGCAGTACTTC.